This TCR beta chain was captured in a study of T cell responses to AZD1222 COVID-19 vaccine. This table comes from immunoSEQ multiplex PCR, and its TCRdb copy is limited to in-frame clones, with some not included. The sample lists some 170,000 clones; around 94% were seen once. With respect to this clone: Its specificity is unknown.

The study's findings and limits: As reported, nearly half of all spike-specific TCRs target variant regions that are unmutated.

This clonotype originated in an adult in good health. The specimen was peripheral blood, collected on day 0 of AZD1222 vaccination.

This chain's CDR3 is CASSQLRQFSAFF. The CDR3 DNA reads TGTGCCAGCAGCCAACTCCGACAGTTTTCAGCTTTCTTT. The chain recombines TRBV11-2 with TRBJ1-1, with D maybe TRBD1 (5 bases). Trimming shortened V by 5 bases and J by 10 bases, and 17 bases separated the two germline ends. The CDR3 consists of 13 residues. Germline CDR1 reads SGHAT; CDR2 reads FQNNGV.